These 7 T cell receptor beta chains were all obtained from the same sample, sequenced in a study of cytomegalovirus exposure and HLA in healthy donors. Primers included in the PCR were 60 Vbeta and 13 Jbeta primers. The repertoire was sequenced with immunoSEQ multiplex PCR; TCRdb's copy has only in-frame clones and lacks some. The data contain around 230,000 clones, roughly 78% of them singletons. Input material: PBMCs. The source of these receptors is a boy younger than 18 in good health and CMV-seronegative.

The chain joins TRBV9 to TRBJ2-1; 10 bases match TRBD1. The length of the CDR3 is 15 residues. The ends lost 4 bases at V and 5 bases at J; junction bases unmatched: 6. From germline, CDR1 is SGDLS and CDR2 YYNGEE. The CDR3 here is CASSRTGTGDNEQFF. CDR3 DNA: TGTGCCAGCAGCAGAACCGGGACAGGGGACAATGAGCAGTTCTTC.

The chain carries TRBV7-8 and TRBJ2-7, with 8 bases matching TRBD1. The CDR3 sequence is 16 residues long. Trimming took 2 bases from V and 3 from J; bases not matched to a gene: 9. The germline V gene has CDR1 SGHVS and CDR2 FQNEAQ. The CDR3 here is CASSLIPGTGDYEQYF. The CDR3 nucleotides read TGTGCCAGCAGCTTAATACCCGGGACAGGTGACTACGAGCAGTACTTC.

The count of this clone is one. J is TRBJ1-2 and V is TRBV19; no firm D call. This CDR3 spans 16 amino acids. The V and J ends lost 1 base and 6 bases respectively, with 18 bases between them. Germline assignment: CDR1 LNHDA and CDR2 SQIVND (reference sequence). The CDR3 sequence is CASSIVPEGGGNGYTF. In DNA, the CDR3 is TGTGCCAGTAGTATAGTTCCGGAGGGAGGTGGGAATGGCTACACCTTC.

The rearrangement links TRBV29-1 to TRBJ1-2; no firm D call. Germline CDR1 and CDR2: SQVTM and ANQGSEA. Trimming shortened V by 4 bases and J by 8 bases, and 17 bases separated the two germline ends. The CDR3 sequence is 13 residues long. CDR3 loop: CSVATAGGGGYTF. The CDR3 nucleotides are TGCAGCGTTGCAACAGCCGGTGGAGGAGGCTACACCTTC. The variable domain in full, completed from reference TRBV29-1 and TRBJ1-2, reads SAVISQKPSRDICQRGTSLTIQCQVDSQVTMMFWYRQQPGQSLTLIATANQGSEATYESGFVIDKFPISRPNLTFSTLTVSNMSPEDSSIYLCSVATAGGGGYTFGSGTRLTVV.

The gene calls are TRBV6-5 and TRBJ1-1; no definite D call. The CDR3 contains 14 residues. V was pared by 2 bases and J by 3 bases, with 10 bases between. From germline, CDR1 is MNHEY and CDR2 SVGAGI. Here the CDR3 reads CASSYLGTDTEAFF. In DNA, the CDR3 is TGTGCCAGCAGTTACCTGGGCACCGACACTGAAGCTTTCTTT.

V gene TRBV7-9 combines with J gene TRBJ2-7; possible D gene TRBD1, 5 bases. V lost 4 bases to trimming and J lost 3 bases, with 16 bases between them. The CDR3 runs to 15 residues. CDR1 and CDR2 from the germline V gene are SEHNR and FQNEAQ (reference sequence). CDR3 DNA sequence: TGTGCCAGCAGCTCAGGGTCGGGCGGACGCTACGAGCAGTACTTC. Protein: CASSSGSGGRYEQYF.

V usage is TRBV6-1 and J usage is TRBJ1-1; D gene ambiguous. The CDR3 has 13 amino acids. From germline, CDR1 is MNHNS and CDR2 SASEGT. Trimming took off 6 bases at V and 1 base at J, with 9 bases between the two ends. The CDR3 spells CASSSSQNTEAFF. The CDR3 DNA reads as TGTGCCAGCAGCTCTTCACAGAACACTGAAGCTTTCTTT.